Listed below are T cell receptor beta chains from one sample, sequenced in a study of OX40 agonist ivuxolimab in advanced cancers. The table came from immunoSEQ multiplex PCR; TCRdb's copy has only in-frame clones and leaves some out. This sample has 78,000 or so clones; around nine tenths occur once, and the top ten carry roughly 0.72%. The specimen was CD4+ or CD8+ T cells sorted from blood, collected in a trial of the OX40 agonist ivuxolimab. All receptors come from an adult with an advanced solid tumor such as melanoma, head and neck, liver or kidney cancer. The CDR3 runs from the conserved cysteine through the conserved F or W. Each record gives: J gene, clone size, D gene, V gene, CDR3 protein, CDR3 DNA. The D gene is left open where the match is weak. Clone size appears in some rows only: once, few, many, or a class for an expanded clone.

TRBJ1-1 | . | . | TRBV7-3 | CASREGLNTEAFF | TGTGCCAGCAGGGAGGGGTTGAACACTGAAGCTTTCTTT
TRBJ2-1 | once | TRBD1 | TRBV4-1 | CASSRAGTGGSEQFF | TGCGCCAGCAGCCGAGCAGGGACAGGGGGTTCTGAGCAGTTCTTC
TRBJ2-7 | . | . | TRBV19 | CASSIATGSYEQYF | TGTGCCAGTAGTATCGCGACTGGCTCCTACGAGCAGTACTTC
TRBJ2-4 | . | . | TRBV30 | CAWSVGEKNIQYF | TGTGCCTGGAGTGTCGGGGAAAAAAACATTCAGTACTTC
TRBJ1-2 | . | . | TRBV7-8 | CASSFRDWDKGYTF | TGTGCCAGCAGCTTCCGGGACTGGGATAAGGGCTACACCTTC
TRBJ1-3 | once | . | TRBV19 | CASTPTGNTIYF | TGTGCCAGTACACCTACTGGAAACACCATATATTTT
TRBJ1-5 | . | TRBD1 | TRBV28 | CASRRGTGGSNQPQHF | TGTGCCAGCAGACGTGGGACAGGCGGGAGCAATCAGCCCCAGCATTTT
TRBJ2-6 | . | . | TRBV11-2 | CASSRTALSGANVLTF | TGTGCCAGCAGCAGGACGGCCCTCTCTGGGGCCAACGTCCTGACTTTC
TRBJ1-5 | . | . | TRBV29-1 | CSVEESYIQPQHF | TGCAGCGTTGAGGAATCCTATATTCAGCCCCAGCATTTT
TRBJ2-1 | . | TRBD1 | TRBV27 | CASSLPGTGRYNEQFF | TGTGCCAGCAGTTTACCCGGGACAGGGCGTTACAATGAGCAGTTCTTC
TRBJ2-3 | once | . | TRBV4-1 | CASSQVRGWQSYTDTQYF | TGCGCCAGCAGCCAAGTCCGCGGGTGGCAGTCCTACACAGATACGCAGTATTTT
TRBJ2-1 | . | . | TRBV30 | CAWSVGGSYNEQFF | TGTGCCTGGAGTGTGGGGGGCTCCTACAATGAGCAATTCTTC
TRBJ1-2 | . | . | TRBV7-2 | CASSQGRLVTNYGYTF | TGTGCCAGCAGCCAAGGTCGGCTCGTTACTAACTATGGCTACACCTTC
TRBJ1-2 | . | TRBD1 | TRBV5-1 | CASSPGQGEGYTF | TGCGCCAGCAGCCCGGGACAGGGGGAAGGCTACACCTTC
TRBJ2-2 | . | TRBD1 | TRBV5-6 | CASSIRQGINTGELFF | TGTGCCAGCAGCATAAGACAGGGTATTAACACCGGGGAGCTGTTTTTT
TRBJ2-3 | . | . | TRBV25-1 | CASSPPVGRSPTDTQYF | TGTGCCAGCAGCCCCCCGGTGGGCAGGAGCCCCACAGATACGCAGTATTTT